This entry lists 28 T cell receptor beta chains sequenced from one sample in a study of T-cell memory formation after mild COVID-19. TCRdb passed the 5' RACE reads through MiXCR, listing each CDR3 protein once. The sample has approximately 580,000 distinct CDR3 sequences; approximately 20% are singletons. The specimen sequenced was PBMCs or a T cell subset sorted from them (not recorded which). The receptors originated from an adult woman who had mild COVID-19 (a few samples of this study predate the infection). Cell type and time point are not known.

This clonotype was counted only a few times. The V and J genes are TRBV5-1 and TRBJ2-7; TRBD2 aligns across 8 bases. The CDR3 is 14 amino acids. With V trimmed by 0 bases and J by 5 bases, 4 bases remained unmatched. Germline CDR1 SGHRS, CDR2 YFSETQ. Here the CDR3 reads CASSLATSVDEQYF. In DNA, the CDR3 is TGCGCCAGCAGCTTGGCGACTAGCGTGGACGAGCAGTACTTC.

V and J are TRBV13 and TRBJ1-1, with D perhaps matching TRBD1 (6 bases). CDR1 and CDR2 (germline): PRHDT, FYEKMQ (reference sequence). This CDR3 has 15 amino acids. Trimming cost V 6 bases and J 5 bases, with 19 bases left between them. CDR3 loop: CASRNPTGRETEAFF. As DNA, the CDR3 is TGTGCCAGCAGAAATCCGACAGGACGGGAGACTGAAGCTTTCTTT.

The V gene is TRBV24-1, the J gene TRBJ2-2, with 11 bases lining up with TRBD2. The germline CDR1 and CDR2 sequences are KGHDR and SFDVKD. The CDR3 spans 16 residues. V was pared by 3 bases and J by 2 bases, with 1 base of the junction left unmatched. The CDR3 DNA sequence: TGTGCCACCAGTGATACTAGCGGGAGTAACACCGGGGAGCTGTTTTTT. This sequence encodes CATSDTSGSNTGELFF.

This clonotype was seen only a few times. The chain recombines TRBV23-1 with TRBJ2-5; TRBD2 is a possible D gene (6 bases). TRBV23-1 is reported as an ORF; its role is uncertain. This CDR3 is built from 13 residues. The ends were cut back, 7 bases at V and 5 bases at J, with 14 bases in the middle. The CDR3 is CASKTSPTETQYF. DNA of the CDR3: TGCGCCAGCAAAACTAGCCCTACGGAGACCCAGTACTTC.

The CDR3 loop is CASSSYRDRDRYGYTF. In nucleotides, the CDR3 is TGTGCCAGCAGTTCGTACCGGGACAGGGACCGCTATGGCTACACCTTC. This rearrangement joins TRBV6-2 or TRBV6-3 to TRBJ1-2; TRBD1 agrees at 9 bases. The CDR3 is 16 amino acids. The J segment lost 4 bases and the V segment lost 4 bases, leaving 10 bases of the junction unmatched. Per the germline V gene, CDR1 is MNHEY and CDR2 is SVGEGT.

This clonotype was seen more than once but under ten times. The chain uses TRBV4-1 and TRBJ2-5, with TRBD2 identical over 8 bases. The germline V gene encodes CDR1 MGHRA and CDR2 YSYEKL. Losses at the gene ends were 1 base for V and 0 bases for J; bases not matched to a gene: 1. The CDR3 has 15 amino acids. The CDR3 DNA reads as TGCGCCAGCAGCCAAGCAGCGGGGGACCAAGAGACCCAGTACTTC. It specifies CASSQAAGDQETQYF.

The J gene is TRBJ2-2, the V gene TRBV19, with TRBD2 matching 8 bases. V shed 7 bases, J shed 3 bases, and the junction held 4 bases outside the gene matches. The CDR3 contains 14 residues. Germline CDR1 LNHDA, CDR2 SQIVND (reference sequence). In DNA, the CDR3 is TGTGCCAGTAAAGGAGCGGGAGACACCGGGGAGCTGTTTTTT. Residues: CASKGAGDTGELFF. Combining the CDR3 with reference TRBV19 and TRBJ2-2 gives the whole variable domain DGGITQSPKYLFRKEGQNVTLSCEQNLNHDAMYWYRQDPGQGLRLIYYSQIVNDFQKGDIAEGYSVSREKKESFPLTVTSAQKNPTAFYLCASKGAGDTGELFFGEGSRLTVL.

This clonotype was picked up a small number of times. The CDR3 DNA reads TGTGCCAGCAGTACAGGGGTGGGGACCGGGGAGCTGTTTTTT. Protein sequence: CASSTGVGTGELFF. V is TRBV12-3 or TRBV12-4 and J is TRBJ2-2; 7 nucleotides agree with TRBD1. This CDR3 spans 14 amino acids. J was trimmed by 5 bases and V by 5 bases; bases with no gene match: 5.

This clonotype was found many times. This rearrangement joins TRBV24-1 to TRBJ2-3; D unclear. Germline V gene sequence: CDR1 KGHDR, CDR2 SFDVKD. This CDR3 has 17 amino acids. Trimming left V 0 bases short and J 1 base short, with 13 bases between. The CDR3 region has the DNA TGTGCCACCAGTGATTTGCAGAAAGGGAAGGGCACAGATACGCAGTATTTT. This gives the protein CATSDLQKGKGTDTQYF.

This sequence joins TRBV5-1 and TRBJ2-1; weak D call: TRBD1 (5 bases). Trimming removed 2 bases from V and 2 bases from J, with 8 bases in between. CDR1 and CDR2 (germline): SGHRS, YFSETQ. The CDR3 loop spans 14 amino acids. The CDR3 loop is CASSLGHPYNEQFF. The CDR3 bases are TGCGCCAGCAGCTTAGGACATCCCTACAATGAGCAGTTCTTC.

The sample holds a few counts of this clonotype. DNA for the CDR3: TGCGCCAGCAGCCTCCAGGGAGGGCCCCCCGGGGAGCTGTTTTTT. Translation: CASSLQGGPPGELFF. V is TRBV5-1 and J is TRBJ2-2; 7 bases fit TRBD2. Germline V gene lookup returns CDR1 SGHRS and CDR2 YFSETQ. V trimming: 4 bases; J trimming: 6 bases; junction bases outside the gene matches: 9. The length of the CDR3 is 15 residues.

This chain connects TRBV11-2 to TRBJ2-7, with D unresolved. The V gene's germline CDR1 is SGHAT and CDR2 FQNNGV. V was shortened by 5 bases and J by 5 bases, with 16 bases between the two germline ends. This CDR3 is built from 14 residues. The CDR3 is CASSILTGPNEQYF. The CDR3 DNA is TGTGCCAGCAGCATCCTGACGGGTCCGAACGAGCAGTACTTC.

There are a few counts of this clonotype. The chain links TRBV10-2 to TRBJ2-5, with D maybe TRBD1 (5 bases). Trimming removed 4 bases from V and 7 bases from J, with 13 bases in between. In germline, CDR1 is WSHSY, CDR2 SAAADI. The CDR3 is 13 residues long. The CDR3 loop reads CASSAGIPSTQYF. CDR3 DNA sequence: TGCGCCAGCAGTGCAGGGATCCCCTCGACCCAGTACTTC.

On this clonotype: One junction end does not reproduce the germline sequence, and a read error may be involved. The chain couples TRBV7-7 to TRBJ2-3; TRBD2 matches at 7 bases. This CDR3 has 14 amino acids. CDR1 and CDR2 from the germline V gene are SSHAT and FNYEAQ (reference sequence). The DNA for the CDR3 is TGTGCTAGCAGCCCCAATCTAGCGGCAGATACGCAGTATTTT. It codes for CASSPNLAADTQYF.

This chain uses TRBV4-1 with TRBJ2-5; D is perhaps TRBD2 (6 bases). Germline-derived CDR1 and CDR2 are MGHRA and YSYEKL. The CDR3 spans 15 residues. Trimming removed 1 base at V and 5 bases at J, with 14 bases between. The chain's CDR3 is CASSQVSLARETQYF. The CDR3 DNA follows: TGCGCCAGCAGCCAAGTGAGCCTAGCGAGGGAGACCCAGTACTTC.

V gene TRBV12-3 or TRBV12-4 combines with J gene TRBJ2-5, with D perhaps given as TRBD1 or TRBD2 (5 bases each). Trimming cost V 5 bases and J 3 bases, with 22 bases left between them. This CDR3 has 17 residues. The CDR3 region is CASSLRRAGAYEETQYF. DNA for the CDR3: TGTGCCAGCAGTCTTAGACGAGCCGGGGCCTACGAAGAGACCCAGTACTTC.

The chain carries TRBV2 and TRBJ1-5; D ambiguous. Per germline, CDR1 SNHLY and CDR2 FYNNEI. Between the trimmed V and J ends, which lost 5 bases and 8 bases, there was a span of 13 bases. The CDR3 has 13 residues. The DNA for the CDR3 is TGTGCCAGCAGTAGTAGGGATGGTGAGCCCCAGCATTTT. Translation gives CASSSRDGEPQHF.

This clonotype was seen more than once but under ten times. This chain links TRBV30 with TRBJ2-7; 8 nucleotides align to TRBD2. The CDR3 spans 15 residues. V lost 2 bases to trimming and J lost 0 bases; unmatched junction nucleotides: 6. The germline V gene has CDR1 GTSNPN and CDR2 SVGIG (reference sequence). The CDR3 coding sequence is TGTGCCTGGAGTCTCGGAGGACTAGCCTCCTACGAGCAGTACTTC. Protein sequence: CAWSLGGLASYEQYF. Based on the CDR3 plus reference TRBV30 and TRBJ2-7, the full variable domain is SQTIHQWPATLVQPVGSPLSLECTVEGTSNPNLYWYRQAAGRGLQLLFYSVGIGQISSEVPQNLSASRPQDRQFILSSKKLLLSDSGFYLCAWSLGGLASYEQYFGPGTRLTVT.

This clonotype has more than one count but fewer than ten. The genes are TRBV5-1 and TRBJ1-2; 9 bases align to TRBD1. Germline loops: CDR1 SGHRS, CDR2 YFSETQ. V gave up 3 bases and J gave up 8 bases; unmatched junction bases: 8. CDR3 length: 14 amino acids. CDR3 coding DNA: TGCGCCAGCAGCTGGCCGAGGACAGGGGAAGGCTACACCTTC. Translated: CASSWPRTGEGYTF.

The chain combines TRBV6-2 or TRBV6-3 with TRBJ2-7, with D perhaps matching TRBD2 (5 bases). The germline V gene encodes CDR1 MNHEY and CDR2 SVGEGT. With 6 bases removed from V and 6 bases from J, the gap between germline ends came to 18 bases. This CDR3 has 14 residues. The CDR3 nucleotides are TGTGCCAGCAGGGTCTATATCCGAAGCGGCGAGCAGTACTTC. It is translated as CASRVYIRSGEQYF.

This clonotype turned up a few times. The chain has TRBV19 and TRBJ2-3; D may be TRBD1 or TRBD2 (5 bases each). Trimming took 4 bases from V and 7 from J, leaving 15 bases between them. Germline CDR1 is LNHDA and CDR2 is SQIVND (reference sequence). The CDR3 length is 14 residues. CDR3 protein: CASSTSPGPHTQYF. CDR3 in DNA: TGTGCCAGTAGTACATCACCGGGGCCACATACGCAGTATTTT.

The rearrangement links TRBV7-9 to TRBJ2-7; TRBD2 matches 9 bases. The trim removed 4 bases at V and 1 base at J, leaving 5 bases unmatched. Germline assignment: CDR1 SEHNR and CDR2 FQNEAQ (reference sequence). The CDR3 spans 15 residues. In DNA form, the CDR3 reads TGTGCCAGCAGCTCGTCGGGACTAGCTTCCTACGAGCAGTACTTC. This translates into CASSSSGLASYEQYF.

This clonotype was seen at least ten times. CDR3 in DNA: TGTGCCAGCAGCTTAGTTGTGAGGGCCACGAAAAAGAATACGCAGTATTTT. Translating gives CASSLVVRATKKNTQYF. V usage is TRBV7-8 and J usage is TRBJ2-3, with TRBD2 as a possible D gene (5 bases). The CDR3 sequence is 17 residues long. V was shortened by 1 base and J by 7 bases, with 21 bases between the two germline ends. Germline V gives CDR1 SGHVS, CDR2 FQNEAQ.

V is TRBV29-1 and J is TRBJ2-3, with 11 nucleotides matching TRBD1. The CDR3 spans 13 residues. Germline CDR1 is SQVTM and CDR2 is ANQGSEA. Unmatched junction bases numbered 4, after V lost 7 bases and J lost 4 bases. Here the CDR3 DNA reads TGCAGCGCTTGGACAGGGGGCGCAGATACGCAGTATTTT. Its protein is CSAWTGGADTQYF.

This clonotype was detected only a few times. The genes are TRBV29-1 and TRBJ2-1; possibly TRBD2 for D (7 bases). Germline-derived CDR1 and CDR2 are SQVTM and ANQGSEA. The V and J ends lost 7 bases and 3 bases respectively, with 16 bases between them. The CDR3 spans 14 residues. CDR3 sequence reads: CSAKWGGGYNEQFF. The CDR3 DNA sequence: TGCAGCGCCAAGTGGGGAGGGGGCTACAATGAGCAGTTCTTC.

Only a few counts were recorded for this clonotype. V is TRBV30 and J is TRBJ2-1; D is uncertain. The germline gives CDR1 GTSNPN, CDR2 SVGIG (reference sequence). The CDR3 contains 13 residues. V was shortened by 5 bases and J by 7 bases, with 15 bases between the two germline ends. DNA for the CDR3: TGTGCCTGGGGGCGATTGGCGGTAAATGAGCAGTTCTTC. This gives the protein CAWGRLAVNEQFF.

Here the CDR3 reads CASSQDKASNQPQHF. The CDR3 DNA follows: TGTGCCAGCAGCCAAGATAAGGCATCCAATCAGCCCCAGCATTTT. The V gene is TRBV4-2, the J gene TRBJ1-5; no definite D call. The CDR3 covers 15 residues. Trimming shortened V by 0 bases and J by 3 bases, and 9 bases separated the two germline ends. The germline CDR1 and CDR2 sequences are LGHNA and YNFKEQ.

The V call is TRBV6-5, the J call TRBJ2-1; D remains unclear. Trimming cost V 0 bases and J 6 bases, with 9 bases left between them. CDR1 and CDR2 from the germline V gene are MNHEY and SVGAGI. This CDR3 is 14 amino acids long. The CDR3 sequence: CASSYSNGRNEQFF. CDR3 in DNA: TGTGCCAGCAGTTACTCGAACGGACGCAATGAGCAGTTCTTC.